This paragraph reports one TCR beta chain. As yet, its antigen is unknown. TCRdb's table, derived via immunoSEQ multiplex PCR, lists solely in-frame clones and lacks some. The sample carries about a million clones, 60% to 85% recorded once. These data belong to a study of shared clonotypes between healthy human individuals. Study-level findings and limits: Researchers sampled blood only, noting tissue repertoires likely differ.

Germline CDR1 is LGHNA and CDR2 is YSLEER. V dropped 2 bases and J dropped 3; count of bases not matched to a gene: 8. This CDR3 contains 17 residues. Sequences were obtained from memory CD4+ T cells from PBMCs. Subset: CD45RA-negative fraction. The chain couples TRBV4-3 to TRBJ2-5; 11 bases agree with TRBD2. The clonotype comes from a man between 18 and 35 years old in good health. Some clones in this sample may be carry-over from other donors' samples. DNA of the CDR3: TGCGCCAGCAGCCAATATCTAGCGGGAGGACCAAAAGAGACCCAGTACTTC. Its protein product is CASSQYLAGGPKETQYF.